This TCR beta chain was observed in a study of blood T cell repertoires in COVID-19. Produced via immunoSEQ multiplex PCR; TCRdb's table is partial and in-frame only. The data hold 350,000 to 450,000 clones, with approximately 89% observed a single time. V lost 4 bases, J lost 6 bases, and 20 bases lay in between. The germline V gene encodes CDR1 SGDLS and CDR2 YYNGEE. CDR3 length: 16 amino acids. What was sequenced was PBMCs or T cells enriched from blood (not recorded which). This chain connects TRBV9 to TRBJ2-1, with D tentatively TRBD2 (6 bases). The clonotype originates from a middle-aged woman who had been exposed to COVID-19. CDR3 nucleotide sequence: TGTGCCAGCAGCCCGAGGGGTAGCGGAGTAGTCAATGAGCAGTTCTTC. This encodes CASSPRGSGVVNEQFF.